Listed here are 17 T cell receptor beta chains from one sample, sequenced in a study of CD8 T cells in Susac syndrome. RNA totalling roughly 0.45 to 1 ug underwent reverse transcription with random hexamers. Via MiXCR, TCRdb re-called the immunoSEQ multiplex PCR reads, giving one row per CDR3 protein. In the table there are more than 70,000 distinct CDR3 sequences, over 80% of which are singletons. The sequencing input was CD8+ T cells from PBMCs. The receptors come from a human donor in good health.

This chain's CDR3 is CASSPPPWAAGSTDTQYF. DNA of the CDR3: TGTGCCAGCTCACCGCCCCCCTGGGCGGCAGGAAGCACAGATACGCAGTATTTT. The chain recombines TRBV18 with TRBJ2-3; D gene ambiguous. Germline V gene data show CDR1 as KGHSH and CDR2 as LQKENI. The V and J ends lost 3 bases and 0 bases respectively, with 19 bases between them. The CDR3 extends over 18 amino acids.

The table lists this clonotype with a count of one. The V call is TRBV6-2 or TRBV6-3, the J call TRBJ1-5, with 8 bases fitting TRBD1. Germline V gene lookup returns CDR1 MNHEY and CDR2 SVGEGT. V dropped 0 bases and J dropped 5; count of bases not matched to a gene: 12. This CDR3 contains 18 residues. The CDR3: CASSYSLQTGGQDQPQHF. The CDR3 DNA reads TGTGCCAGCAGTTACTCACTACAAACAGGGGGGCAGGATCAGCCCCAGCATTTT.

The chain has TRBV2 and TRBJ1-1; D is unresolved. Looked up from germline, CDR1 is SNHLY and CDR2 is FYNNEI. CDR3 length: 14 amino acids. The V end was cut by 1 base, the J end by 4 bases, with 10 bases between. The CDR3 region has the DNA TGTGCCAGCAGTGAAGACCCGTCAGGCACTGAAGCTTTCTTT. This codes for CASSEDPSGTEAFF.

The count of this clonotype is one. The rearrangement links TRBV6-4 to TRBJ2-3, with TRBD2 matching 8 bases. The germline V gene has CDR1 MRHNA and CDR2 SNTAGT. After removal of 0 bases from V and 4 bases from J, the junction contained 3 bases not matched to a gene. This CDR3 region has 15 residues. Here the CDR3 reads CASSDSTGGPDTQYF. Written as DNA, the CDR3 is TGTGCCAGCAGTGACTCGACGGGGGGGCCAGATACGCAGTATTTT.

This clonotype was observed a single time. The rearrangement joins TRBV28 to TRBJ2-5; 7 bases agree with TRBD1. The germline V gene encodes CDR1 MDHEN and CDR2 SYDVKM. Trimming cost V 3 bases and J 1 base; bases outside gene matches: 11. The CDR3 runs to 17 residues. As DNA, the CDR3 is TGTGCCAGCAGTTTTATGGGGGACAGCCGCGTCCAAGAGACCCAGTACTTC. Translating gives CASSFMGDSRVQETQYF. The full variable domain, completed using reference TRBV28 and TRBJ2-5, is DVKVTQSSRYLVKRTGEKVFLECVQDMDHENMFWYRQDPGLGLRLIYFSYDVKMKEKGDIPEGYSVSREKKERFSLILESASTNQTSMYLCASSFMGDSRVQETQYFGPGTRLLVL.

J is TRBJ2-3 and V is TRBV4-1; D may be TRBD2 (7 bases). The CDR3 is made up of 17 amino acids. V lost 0 bases, J lost 1 base, and 14 bases lay in between. Germline V gives CDR1 MGHRA, CDR2 YSYEKL. CDR3 amino acids: CASSQDVGGGRTDTQYF. In DNA form, the CDR3 reads TGCGCCAGCAGCCAAGATGTAGGGGGGGGACGCACAGATACGCAGTATTTT.

The V and J genes are TRBV20-1 and TRBJ1-5; 7 bases are a match to TRBD1. The CDR3 has 14 amino acids. Germline CDR1 reads DFQATT; CDR2 reads SNEGSKA (reference sequence). After removal of 1 base from V and 5 bases from J, the junction contained 5 bases not matched to a gene. The CDR3 spells CSARATGPDQPQHF. CDR3 in DNA: TGCAGTGCTAGAGCGACAGGGCCCGATCAGCCCCAGCATTTT.

The chain combines TRBV3-1 with TRBJ2-1; TRBD2 matches at 12 bases. This CDR3 is 17 amino acids long. Germline CDR1 reads LGHDT; CDR2 reads YNNKEL (reference sequence). The J segment lost 9 bases and the V segment lost 0 bases, leaving 9 bases of the junction unmatched. CDR3 sequence reads: CASSQDGPSGGAGEQFF. The CDR3 DNA reads as TGTGCCAGCAGCCAAGATGGTCCTAGCGGGGGGGCAGGTGAGCAGTTCTTC.

This sequence joins TRBV6-1 and TRBJ2-7; the match to TRBD2 covers 7 bases. Germline trimming cut 11 bases from V and 7 bases from J; bases unmatched to any gene: 11. This CDR3 is built from 12 residues. Germline V lookup: CDR1 MNHNS, CDR2 SASEGT. The CDR3 coding sequence is TGTGCCTTCGGGGGAGGGGCGGTTGAGCAGTACTTC. Translation gives CAFGGGAVEQYF.

The genes are TRBV5-6 and TRBJ1-1; 9 nucleotides agree with TRBD1. Germline loops: CDR1 SGHDT, CDR2 YYEEEE. The CDR3 has 14 residues. The ends lost 2 bases at V and 4 bases at J; junction bases unmatched: 3. The DNA of the CDR3 is TGTGCCAGCAGCTTTGGGACAGGGAGCACTGAAGCTTTCTTT. Translation: CASSFGTGSTEAFF.

This clonotype was seen a handful of times. The chain is built from TRBV4-2 and TRBJ2-3; 9 nucleotides align to TRBD2. V shed 0 bases, J shed 4 bases, and the junction held 2 bases outside the gene matches. This CDR3 region has 15 residues. Germline V gene data show CDR1 as LGHNA and CDR2 as YNFKEQ. DNA of the CDR3: TGTGCCAGCAGCCAAGAGCGGGGGGGCCCAGATACGCAGTATTTT. Translating it yields CASSQERGGPDTQYF.

V usage is TRBV19 and J usage is TRBJ1-5; the D gene is possibly TRBD1 (6 bases). The CDR3 runs 17 residues. Germline-derived CDR1 and CDR2 are LNHDA and SQIVND (reference sequence). The V end was cut by 7 bases, the J end by 1 base, with 20 bases between. CDR3 sequence reads: CASTRYGGVTSNQPQHF. CDR3 in DNA: TGTGCCAGTACCCGGTACGGGGGCGTCACGAGCAATCAGCCCCAGCATTTT.

The V call is TRBV5-1, the J call TRBJ2-1; a possible D gene is TRBD2 (5 bases). There are 15 residues in the CDR3. Germline V gene lookup returns CDR1 SGHRS and CDR2 YFSETQ. V was clipped by 4 bases and J by 2 bases, with 13 bases between them. This chain's CDR3 is CASSPMDLTYNEQFF. The CDR3 nucleotides read TGCGCCAGCAGCCCAATGGACTTAACCTACAATGAGCAGTTCTTC.

This chain uses TRBV7-9 with TRBJ1-5; D gene unclear. The germline CDR1 and CDR2 sequences are SEHNR and FQNEAQ (reference sequence). The V end lost 4 bases, the J end lost 0 bases, and 10 bases lay between the germline ends. This CDR3 has 15 amino acids. The CDR3 sequence: CASSSTTDSNQPQHF. CDR3 nucleotide sequence: TGTGCCAGCAGCTCTACGACGGATAGCAATCAGCCCCAGCATTTT. Full variable domain (outside the CDR3, taken from reference TRBV7-9 and TRBJ1-5): DTGVSQNPRHKITKRGQNVTFRCDPISEHNRLYWYRQTLGQGPEFLTYFQNEAQLEKSRLLSDRFSAERPKGSFSTLEIQRTEQGDSAMYLCASSSTTDSNQPQHFGDGTRLSIL.

The gene calls are TRBV9 and TRBJ1-2; 7 nucleotides line up with TRBD1. The CDR3 has 13 amino acids. J gave up 4 bases and V 4 bases, and 4 bases lay outside the gene matches. The germline V gene has CDR1 SGDLS and CDR2 YYNGEE. In DNA, the CDR3 is TGTGCCAGCAGCCCCTCAGGGGGCTATGGCTACACCTTC. Its translation is CASSPSGGYGYTF.

This clonotype has a single count. The V call is TRBV13, the J call TRBJ1-2; 7 bases fit TRBD1. Germline lookup yields CDR1 PRHDT and CDR2 FYEKMQ (reference sequence). V dropped 5 bases and J dropped 7; count of bases not matched to a gene: 7. The CDR3 covers 13 residues. CDR3 amino acids: CASSGTGVGGYTF. The CDR3 bases are TGTGCCAGCAGCGGTACAGGGGTGGGTGGCTACACCTTC.

The rearrangement joins TRBV12-5 to TRBJ2-3, with a weak D call TRBD1 (6 bases). Trimming cost V 2 bases and J 6 bases, with 12 bases left between them. Per the germline V gene, CDR1 is LGHNT and CDR2 is FRNRAP. The CDR3 is 14 residues long. In nucleotides, the CDR3 is TGTGCTAGTGGTTTGCCGACAGGAGTGGATACGCAGTATTTT. Residues: CASGLPTGVDTQYF.